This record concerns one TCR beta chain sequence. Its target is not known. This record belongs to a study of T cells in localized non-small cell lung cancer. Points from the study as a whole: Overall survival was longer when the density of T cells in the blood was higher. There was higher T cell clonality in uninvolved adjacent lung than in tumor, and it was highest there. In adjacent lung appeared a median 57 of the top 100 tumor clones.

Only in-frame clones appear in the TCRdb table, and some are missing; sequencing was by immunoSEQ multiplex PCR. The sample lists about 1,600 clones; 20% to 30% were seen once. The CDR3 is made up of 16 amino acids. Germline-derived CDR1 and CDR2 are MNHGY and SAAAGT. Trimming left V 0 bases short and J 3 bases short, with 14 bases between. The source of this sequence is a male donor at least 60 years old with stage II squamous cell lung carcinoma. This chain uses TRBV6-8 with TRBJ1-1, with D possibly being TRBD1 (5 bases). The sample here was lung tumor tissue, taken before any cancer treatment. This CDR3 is CASSYSATAGYTEAFF. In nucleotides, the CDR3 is TGTGCCAGCAGTTACTCTGCGACAGCTGGGTACACTGAAGCTTTCTTT.